This TCR beta chain was recovered during a study of blood T cell repertoires in COVID-19. Study at large: PBMCs, B-cell-depleted T cells, or T cells were the source of the cDNA or gDNA that made up the material.

In germline, CDR1 is WNHNN, CDR2 SYGVQD (reference sequence). This CDR3 region has 15 residues. V was pared by 5 bases and J by 5 bases, with 5 bases of the junction left unmatched. In the authors' methods: Amplified reference gene primers provided the basis for estimating nucleated cell counts. Using immunoSEQ multiplex PCR, the repertoire was profiled, and TCRdb retains in-frame clones only, with some absent. V and J calls and clone size are copied from that table; D and trimming were computed from the DNA. The table shows some 150,000 clones, with approximately 90% occurring only once. In this sample, this clone turned up once.

The sample consisted of peripheral blood. The gene calls are TRBV10-1 and TRBJ2-2; 10 nucleotides match TRBD2. This TCR came from a woman aged 40 to 49 with acute or convalescent COVID-19. CDR3 nucleotide sequence: TGCGCCAGCAGTCGTAGCGGGAGGTTTACCGGGGAGCTGTTTTTT. Translated, it gives CASSRSGRFTGELFF.